The 13 T cell receptor beta chains below all came from one sample that was sequenced in a study of molecular identifiers for immune sequencing clone quantification. TCRdb ran MiXCR on the PCR reads and lists one entry per CDR3 protein. The sample consists of more than 35,000 distinct CDR3 sequences, approximately 19% of them appearing once. The sample consisted of naive CD8+ T cells from blood, with Jurkat cell RNA spiked in. Subset indicated: FACS-sorted CD8+CD4-CCR7+CD45RA+ naive T cells. Every receptor here comes from a human donor in good health. Some libraries in this study had Jurkat cell RNA spiked in.

This clonotype has ten or more counts. CDR3 sequence reads: CASSESARSGGFETQYF. The CDR3 coding sequence is TGTGCCAGCAGCGAGTCAGCTCGGAGCGGGGGTTTTGAGACCCAGTACTTC. This chain connects TRBV7-2 to TRBJ2-5; TRBD2 matches at 8 bases. The germline V gene has CDR1 SGHTA and CDR2 FQGNSA. The CDR3 covers 17 residues. V trimming: 5 bases; J trimming: 5 bases; junction bases outside the gene matches: 16.

The chain has TRBV7-9 and TRBJ2-3; 11 positions agree with TRBD2. Per the germline V gene, CDR1 is SEHNR and CDR2 is FQNEAQ (reference sequence). This CDR3 is 16 amino acids long. V lost 5 bases to trimming and J lost 1 base; unmatched junction nucleotides: 5. The CDR3: CASSPLAGGGTDTQYF. DNA for the CDR3: TGTGCCAGCAGCCCATTAGCGGGGGGGGGCACAGATACGCAGTATTTT.

This clonotype has only a few counts. This chain links TRBV29-1 with TRBJ2-1, with 8 nucleotides matching TRBD2. The CDR3 spans 14 residues. The V gene's germline CDR1 is SQVTM and CDR2 ANQGSEA. The V segment lost 3 bases and the J segment 2 bases; nucleotides outside the gene matches: 3. This chain's CDR3 is CSVDGLAPYNEQFF. CDR3 coding DNA: TGCAGCGTTGACGGACTAGCACCCTACAATGAGCAGTTCTTC.

The sample holds many counts of this clonotype. The genes are TRBV25-1 and TRBJ2-7, with D perhaps matching TRBD2 (5 bases). V lost 4 bases, J lost 3 bases, and 22 bases lay in between. CDR1 is MGHDK and CDR2 is SYGVNS in the germline V gene. The CDR3 consists of 17 residues. The CDR3 sequence: CASSGCFVGVPHYEQYF. In DNA, the CDR3 is TGTGCCAGCAGTGGTTGTTTTGTGGGAGTCCCCCACTACGAGCAGTACTTC.

The sample holds a few counts of this clonotype. V usage is TRBV29-1 and J usage is TRBJ2-7, with 8 bases lining up with TRBD2. V lost 7 bases and J lost 6; bases outside the gene matches: 11. In germline, CDR1 is SQVTM, CDR2 ANQGSEA. The CDR3 extends over 13 amino acids. In nucleotides, the CDR3 is TGCAGCGCCCACGTAGCGGGAATGGGCGAGCAGTACTTC. It is translated as CSAHVAGMGEQYF.

This clonotype was observed at least ten times. The chain employs TRBV7-6 and TRBJ1-1; D is unresolved. Per germline, CDR1 SGHVS and CDR2 FNYEAQ. The CDR3 extends over 14 amino acids. The V gene lost 1 base and the J gene lost 0 bases, with 6 bases spanning the gap. This chain's CDR3 is CASSLGGVNTEAFF. Written as DNA, the CDR3 is TGTGCCAGCAGCTTAGGGGGAGTGAACACTGAAGCTTTCTTT.

This clonotype was counted many times. This chain uses TRBV5-6 with TRBJ2-3; no reliable D call. The length of the CDR3 is 17 residues. V shed 3 bases and J shed 4 bases, with 21 bases lying between them. The germline gives CDR1 SGHDT, CDR2 YYEEEE. The CDR3, as DNA: TGTGCCAGCAGCTCGTATAACGATCTCGGGCGCCCAGATACGCAGTATTTT. Its translation: CASSSYNDLGRPDTQYF.

Turning to this clonotype: Since a much larger clone is just one base distant, this may be a read error. The rearrangement joins TRBV30 to TRBJ2-1; D possibly corresponds to TRBD2 (6 bases). Germline CDR1 GTSNPN, CDR2 SVGIG (reference sequence). The CDR3 contains 12 residues. The CDR3 sequence is CAWSGLPDEQLF. The CDR3 region has the DNA TGTGCCTGGTCGGGACTCCCGGATGAGCAGCTCTTC. The full variable domain, with the rest looked up from reference TRBV30 and TRBJ2-1, is SQTIHQWPATLVQPVGSPLSLECTVEGTSNPNLYWYRQAAGRGLQLLFYSVGIGQISSEVPQNLSASRPQDRQFILSSKKLLLSDSGFYLCAWSGLPDEQLFGPGTRLTVL.

There are many counts of this clonotype. This chain connects TRBV20-1 to TRBJ2-3; 12 nucleotides match TRBD2. There are 19 residues in the CDR3. Germline V gene sequence: CDR1 DFQATT, CDR2 SNEGSKA (reference sequence). The trim removed 0 bases at V and 4 bases at J, leaving 14 bases unmatched. The chain's CDR3 is CSAREWALASGRAPDTQYF. DNA of the CDR3: TGCAGTGCTAGAGAGTGGGCGCTGGCTAGCGGGAGGGCCCCAGATACGCAGTATTTT.

The rearrangement uses TRBV4-1 and TRBJ2-7, with 9 positions matching TRBD1. Germline V lookup: CDR1 MGHRA, CDR2 YSYEKL. V was pared by 3 bases and J by 5 bases, with 8 bases of the junction left unmatched. The CDR3 is 15 residues long. This chain's CDR3 is CASSHPGQGIDEQYF. The CDR3 nucleotides read TGCGCCAGCAGCCATCCGGGACAGGGCATCGACGAGCAGTACTTC.

This clonotype was seen at least ten times. V and J are TRBV4-1 and TRBJ1-1; D is unclear. Germline values: CDR1 MGHRA, CDR2 YSYEKL. The CDR3 length is 13 residues. V was pared by 4 bases and J by 4 bases, with 10 bases between. CDR3 region: CASSLGGFTEAFF. The CDR3 DNA reads as TGCGCCAGCAGCCTAGGTGGGTTCACTGAAGCTTTCTTT.

This clonotype was detected ten times or more. The chain links TRBV7-9 to TRBJ2-7; no reliable D call. The CDR3 extends over 13 amino acids. V lost 5 bases and J lost 3, with 11 bases in between. Germline V lookup: CDR1 SEHNR, CDR2 FQNEAQ (reference sequence). The CDR3 DNA follows: TGTGCCAGCAGCCCCCCCGGCGGCTACGAGCAGTACTTC. Translating gives CASSPPGGYEQYF.

This clonotype was counted between two and nine times. The V and J genes are TRBV6-2 or TRBV6-3 and TRBJ2-1, with no clear D. Germline-derived CDR1 and CDR2 are MNHEY and SVGEGT. V gave up 2 bases and J gave up 8 bases, with 13 bases separating them. The CDR3 contains 14 residues. This chain's CDR3 is CASSYGLSWDEQFF. Written as DNA, the CDR3 is TGTGCCAGCAGTTACGGCCTATCCTGGGATGAGCAGTTCTTC.